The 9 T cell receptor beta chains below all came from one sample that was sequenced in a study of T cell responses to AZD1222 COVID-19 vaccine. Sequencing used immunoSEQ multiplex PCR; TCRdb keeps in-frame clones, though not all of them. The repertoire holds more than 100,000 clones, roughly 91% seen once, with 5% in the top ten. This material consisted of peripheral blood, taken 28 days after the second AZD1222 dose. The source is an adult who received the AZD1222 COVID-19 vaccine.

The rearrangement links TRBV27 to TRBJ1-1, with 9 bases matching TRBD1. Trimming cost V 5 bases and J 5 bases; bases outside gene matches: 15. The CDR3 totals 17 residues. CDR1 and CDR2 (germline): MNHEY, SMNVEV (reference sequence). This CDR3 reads CASSLLWTGATGTEAFF. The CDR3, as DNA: TGTGCCAGCAGTCTCCTTTGGACAGGGGCAACGGGGACTGAAGCTTTCTTT.

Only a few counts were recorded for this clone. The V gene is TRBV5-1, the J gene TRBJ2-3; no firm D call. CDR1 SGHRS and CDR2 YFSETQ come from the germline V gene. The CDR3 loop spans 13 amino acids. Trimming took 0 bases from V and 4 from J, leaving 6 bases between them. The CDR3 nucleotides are TGCGCCAGCAGCTTGGACGAACCAGATACGCAGTATTTT. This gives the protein CASSLDEPDTQYF.

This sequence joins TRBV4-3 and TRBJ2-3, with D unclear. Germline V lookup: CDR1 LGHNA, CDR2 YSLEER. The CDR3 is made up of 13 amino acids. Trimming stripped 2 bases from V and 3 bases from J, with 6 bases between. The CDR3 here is CASSQTITDTQYF. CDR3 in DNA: TGCGCCAGCAGCCAAACCATTACAGATACGCAGTATTTT.

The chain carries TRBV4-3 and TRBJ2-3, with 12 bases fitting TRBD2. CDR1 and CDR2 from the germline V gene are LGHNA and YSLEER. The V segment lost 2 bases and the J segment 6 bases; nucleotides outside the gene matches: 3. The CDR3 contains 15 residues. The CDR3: CASSQTSGGSDTQYF. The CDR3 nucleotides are TGCGCCAGCAGCCAAACTAGCGGGGGGTCGGATACGCAGTATTTT.

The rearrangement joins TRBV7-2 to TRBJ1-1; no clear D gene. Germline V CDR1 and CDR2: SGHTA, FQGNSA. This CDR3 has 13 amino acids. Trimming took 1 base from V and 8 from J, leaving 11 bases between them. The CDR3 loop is CASSLGAVREAFF. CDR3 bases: TGTGCCAGCAGCTTAGGGGCCGTAAGGGAAGCTTTCTTT.

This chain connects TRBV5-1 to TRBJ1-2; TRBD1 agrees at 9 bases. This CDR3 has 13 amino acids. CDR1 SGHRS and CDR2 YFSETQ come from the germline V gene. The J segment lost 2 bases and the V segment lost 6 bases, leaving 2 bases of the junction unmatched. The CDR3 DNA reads TGCGCCAGCACAGGACAGGGGAACTATGGCTACACCTTC. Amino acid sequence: CASTGQGNYGYTF.

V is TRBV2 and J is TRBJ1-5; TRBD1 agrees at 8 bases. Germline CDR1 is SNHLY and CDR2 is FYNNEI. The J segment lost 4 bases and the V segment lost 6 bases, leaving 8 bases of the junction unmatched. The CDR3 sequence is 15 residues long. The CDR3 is CASRAGTGLNQPQHF. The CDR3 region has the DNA TGTGCCAGCAGGGCCGGGACAGGATTGAATCAGCCCCAGCATTTT. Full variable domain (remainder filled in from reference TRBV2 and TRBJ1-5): EPEVTQTPSHQVTQMGQEVILRCVPISNHLYFYWYRQILGQKVEFLVSFYNNEISEKSEIFDDQFSVERPDGSNFTLKIRSTKLEDSAMYFCASRAGTGLNQPQHFGDGTRLSIL.

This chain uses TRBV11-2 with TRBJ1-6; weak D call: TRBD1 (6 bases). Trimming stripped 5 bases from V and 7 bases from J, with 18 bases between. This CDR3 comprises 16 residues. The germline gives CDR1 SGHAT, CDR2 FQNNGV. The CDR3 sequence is CASSRRVGQTNSPLHF. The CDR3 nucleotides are TGTGCCAGCAGCCGCAGGGTCGGACAGACCAATTCACCCCTCCACTTT.

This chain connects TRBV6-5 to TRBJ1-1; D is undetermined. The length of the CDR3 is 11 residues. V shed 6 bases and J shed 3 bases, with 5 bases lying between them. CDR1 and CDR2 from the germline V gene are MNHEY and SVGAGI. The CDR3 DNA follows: TGTGCCAGCAGAAGGGACACTGAAGCTTTCTTT. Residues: CASRRDTEAFF.